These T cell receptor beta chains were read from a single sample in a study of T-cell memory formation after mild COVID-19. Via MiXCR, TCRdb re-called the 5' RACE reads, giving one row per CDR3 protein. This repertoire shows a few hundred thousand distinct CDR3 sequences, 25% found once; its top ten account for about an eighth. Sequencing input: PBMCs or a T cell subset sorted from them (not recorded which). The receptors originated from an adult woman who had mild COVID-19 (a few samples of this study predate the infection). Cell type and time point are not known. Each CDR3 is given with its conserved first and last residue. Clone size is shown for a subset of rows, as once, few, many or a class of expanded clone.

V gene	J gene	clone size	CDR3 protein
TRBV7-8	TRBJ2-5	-	CASSQTPGGGPETQYF
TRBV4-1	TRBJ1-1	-	CASSQDPGQNTEAFF
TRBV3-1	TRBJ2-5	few	CASSRRGGQETQYF
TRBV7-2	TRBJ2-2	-	CASSSQPGELFF
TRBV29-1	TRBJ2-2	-	CSVELIGITGELFF
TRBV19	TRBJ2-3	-	CASSRRTAPDTQYF
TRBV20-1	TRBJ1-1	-	CSAGKAQGVFMNTEAFF
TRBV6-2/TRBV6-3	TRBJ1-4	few	CASSYLGQLFF
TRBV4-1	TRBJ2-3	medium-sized	CASSRGLLLEADTQYF
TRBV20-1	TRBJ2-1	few	CSARHGIYNEQFF